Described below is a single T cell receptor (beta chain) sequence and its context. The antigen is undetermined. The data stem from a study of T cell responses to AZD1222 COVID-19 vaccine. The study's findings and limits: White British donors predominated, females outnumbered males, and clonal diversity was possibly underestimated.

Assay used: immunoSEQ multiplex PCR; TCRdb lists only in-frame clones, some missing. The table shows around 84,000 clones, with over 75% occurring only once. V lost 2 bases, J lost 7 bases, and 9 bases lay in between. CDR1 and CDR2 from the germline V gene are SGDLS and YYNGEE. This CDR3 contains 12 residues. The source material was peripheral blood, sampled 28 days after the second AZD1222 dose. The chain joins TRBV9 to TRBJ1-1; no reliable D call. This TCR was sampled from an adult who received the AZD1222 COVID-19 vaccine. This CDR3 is CASSVGEGEAFF. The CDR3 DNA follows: TGTGCCAGCAGCGTTGGGGAAGGTGAAGCTTTCTTT.